This T cell receptor beta chain is from a study of T cells in Graves' hyperthyroidism and ophthalmopathy. RNA transcripts yielded amplified TCR beta CDR3 regions. HTBI primers were the set used in a first-round RT-PCR of the TCR CDR3. TCRdb processed the multiplex PCR reads anew with MiXCR; each CDR3 protein has one entry. Of about 420,000 distinct CDR3 sequences listed, about 15% are singletons. Deletions cut 5 bases from V and 3 bases from J, with 11 bases between. This CDR3 is 14 amino acids long. The TCR sequence derives from a woman younger than 30 with Graves' hyperthyroidism. This sequence joins TRBV12-3 or TRBV12-4 and TRBJ1-5; D is undetermined. Sequences were obtained from blood. The CDR3 region is CASSKGVPNQPQHF. The CDR3 nucleotides read TGTGCCAGCAGTAAGGGTGTCCCCAATCAGCCCCAGCATTTT.